Given below is one T cell receptor (beta chain) in context. Labeling with CFSE marked 200,000 or so responder cells, which were plated with 200,000 or so irradiated, violet-dye-labeled stimulator cells. Sorted after the reaction were proliferating CFSE-low CD3+CD4+ and CD3+CD8+ responders. This specimen belongs to a study of graft-versus-host responses after intestinal transplantation. The wider study: Recipients received multivisceral, liver-intestinal, or isolated intestinal transplants. Anti-thymocyte globulin was used for induction in all recipients, who then took tacrolimus and steroids for 2 to 4 years. Points from the study as a whole: Ileal or blood samples showed some GvH clones first, and such clones were also found in recipient marrow.

This CDR3 is built from 13 residues. Trimming left V 7 bases short and J 4 bases short, with 11 bases between. From germline, CDR1 is MNHEY and CDR2 SMNVEV (reference sequence). TCRdb's copy holds only in-frame clones and misses some; the assay was immunoSEQ multiplex PCR. Of around 14,000 clones listed, around two fifths were seen once; the top ten hold 15%. The receptor was derived from a human patient who received an intestinal transplant. The chain recombines TRBV27 with TRBJ2-1, with a possible D match to TRBD1 (5 bases). Sequencing was performed on alloreactive CD8+ T cells from a mixed lymphocyte reaction culture, taken before intestinal transplant. Subset: CFSE-low proliferating T cells sorted from roughly six-day pre-transplant mixed lymphocyte reaction (GvH or HvG direction). CDR3: CASTDNFYNEQFF. The CDR3 bases are TGTGCCAGCACGGACAATTTTTACAATGAGCAGTTCTTC.